The entry that follows covers one T cell receptor (beta chain) sequence. The CDR3 runs 16 residues. V gave up 0 bases and J gave up 5 bases, with 16 bases separating them. The germline V gene has CDR1 MNHEY and CDR2 SVGAGI. These data are taken from a study of blood T cell repertoires in COVID-19. Study overall: Both acute and convalescent COVID-19 samples were obtained from the United States, Italy and Spain. From T cells, B-cell-depleted T cells, or PBMCs came the material, which was cDNA or gDNA.

Patients in Seattle were enrolled during active infection, then followed longitudinally. In the original workflow: Amplifying reference gene primers gave estimates of nucleated cell counts. TCRdb keeps only in-frame clones here, not all; method: immunoSEQ multiplex PCR. For V, J and clone size, that table is used; D and trimming come from the DNA. Found here are tens of thousands of clones, more than 75% of them singletons; the top ten hold roughly 2.5%. This rearrangement joins TRBV6-5 to TRBJ1-1, with D perhaps matching TRBD1 (6 bases). The receptor was isolated from a woman aged 80 or older with COVID-19, enrolled during active disease. The sequenced sample was peripheral blood. CDR3 sequence: CASSYSSGTTGTEAFF. CDR3 nucleotides: TGTGCCAGCAGTTACTCCAGCGGGACAACGGGAACTGAAGCTTTCTTT.